The 13 T cell receptor beta chains below were found in one sample sequenced in a study of cytomegalovirus exposure and HLA in healthy donors. Vbeta (60) and Jbeta (13) primers were used in the PCR. Method: immunoSEQ multiplex PCR; TCRdb's copy keeps in-frame clones and lacks some. The profile shows some 87,000 clones, over 70% of them singletons. The specimen sequenced was PBMCs. All receptors derive from a woman in her 40s in good health and CMV-seropositive.

This chain uses TRBV2 with TRBJ2-1; D is unclear. Per germline, CDR1 SNHLY and CDR2 FYNNEI. The CDR3 is made up of 18 amino acids. Between the trimmed V and J ends, which lost 2 bases and 0 bases, there was a span of 17 bases. Written as DNA, the CDR3 is TGTGCCAGCAGTGAAAGGCTGGGTGCGCGGAGCTCCTACAATGAGCAGTTCTTC. Amino acids: CASSERLGARSSYNEQFF. The variable domain in full, completed from reference TRBV2 and TRBJ2-1, reads EPEVTQTPSHQVTQMGQEVILRCVPISNHLYFYWYRQILGQKVEFLVSFYNNEISEKSEIFDDQFSVERPDGSNFTLKIRSTKLEDSAMYFCASSERLGARSSYNEQFFGPGTRLTVL.

The V and J genes are TRBV18 and TRBJ1-1; no clear D. The CDR3 contains 14 residues. The V and J ends lost 3 bases and 4 bases respectively, with 12 bases between them. Germline CDR1 reads KGHSH; CDR2 reads LQKENI. In nucleotides, the CDR3 is TGTGCCAGCTCACCTGGAGGGTGGACCACTGAAGCTTTCTTT. Protein: CASSPGGWTTEAFF.

The V gene is TRBV29-1, the J gene TRBJ1-1; D gene ambiguous. V shed 7 bases and J shed 0 bases, with 12 bases lying between them. The CDR3 has 13 amino acids. Germline CDR1 SQVTM, CDR2 ANQGSEA. CDR3 loop: CSALRGLNTEAFF. CDR3 sequence (DNA): TGCAGCGCCCTCCGCGGTTTGAACACTGAAGCTTTCTTT.

J is TRBJ1-4 and V is TRBV29-1; TRBD1 agrees at 11 bases. CDR1 and CDR2 (germline): SQVTM, ANQGSEA. CDR3 length: 14 amino acids. Trimming removed 5 bases from V and 8 bases from J; junction bases left unmatched: 7. CDR3 sequence: CSVRYGQGAEKLFF. CDR3 DNA: TGCAGCGTTCGGTACGGACAGGGGGCGGAAAAACTGTTTTTT.

V is TRBV10-3 and J is TRBJ1-2; TRBD1 matches 7 bases. The germline gives CDR1 ENHRY, CDR2 SYGVKD. CDR3 length: 15 residues. V lost 0 bases to trimming and J lost 2 bases; unmatched junction nucleotides: 3. CDR3 region: CAISESKGQNYGYTF. CDR3 DNA: TGTGCCATCAGTGAGTCGAAGGGACAGAACTATGGCTACACCTTC.

The V gene is TRBV20-1, the J gene TRBJ2-7; TRBD2 matches at 9 bases. Per germline, CDR1 DFQATT and CDR2 SNEGSKA (reference sequence). Losses at the gene ends were 2 bases for V and 11 bases for J; bases not matched to a gene: 4. This CDR3 contains 11 residues. CDR3 bases: TGCAGTGCTAGACTAGCGGGAAGGAAGTACTTC. This translates into CSARLAGRKYF.

This clone has only a few counts. The chain employs TRBV25-1 and TRBJ2-7; a possible D gene is TRBD1 (6 bases). CDR3 length equals 16 residues. Germline CDR1 is MGHDK and CDR2 is SYGVNS. V shed 3 bases and J shed 4 bases, with 19 bases lying between them. CDR3 sequence reads: CASSDSGARNLYEQYF. As DNA, the CDR3 is TGTGCCAGCAGTGATTCAGGGGCGCGGAACCTTTACGAGCAGTACTTC.

This clone showed up just once. The rearrangement joins TRBV6-6 to TRBJ1-1; D unresolved. Germline V gene sequence: CDR1 MNHNY, CDR2 SVGAGI (reference sequence). V dropped 0 bases and J dropped 11 bases, with 7 bases sitting between them. CDR3 length: 11 amino acids. In DNA, the CDR3 is TGTGCCAGCAGTTACTCGGGCCGCGCTTTCTTT. This translates into CASSYSGRAFF.

The chain carries TRBV7-9 and TRBJ1-1; 11 nucleotides match TRBD1. After removal of 4 bases from V and 4 bases from J, the junction contained 8 bases not matched to a gene. The CDR3 length is 16 residues. Germline V gives CDR1 SEHNR, CDR2 FQNEAQ (reference sequence). In DNA, the CDR3 is TGTGCCAGCAGCTCCGGACAGGGGGCGTTCGGCACTGAAGCTTTCTTT. Amino acid sequence: CASSSGQGAFGTEAFF.

This clone was detected only a few times. V and J are TRBV4-1 and TRBJ2-1; 9 positions agree with TRBD2. The V gene's germline CDR1 is MGHRA and CDR2 YSYEKL. Trimming at V came to 4 bases and at J to 6 bases, leaving 4 bases not matched to a gene. The CDR3 extends over 14 amino acids. This chain's CDR3 is CASSPGTSLNEQFF. The CDR3 DNA reads TGCGCCAGCAGCCCCGGGACTAGCCTCAATGAGCAGTTCTTC.

This rearrangement joins TRBV4-2 to TRBJ2-7; 10 bases are shared with TRBD2. Germline trimming cut 0 bases from V and 2 bases from J; bases unmatched to any gene: 1. CDR1 LGHNA and CDR2 YNFKEQ come from the germline V gene. The CDR3 runs 15 residues. The CDR3 protein is CASSQELAGTYEQYF. The CDR3 DNA reads TGTGCCAGCAGCCAAGAACTAGCGGGGACCTACGAGCAGTACTTC.

The sample holds one count of this clone. J is TRBJ1-1 and V is TRBV7-9; 10 bases fit TRBD1. Germline lookup yields CDR1 SEHNR and CDR2 FQNEAQ (reference sequence). The CDR3 sequence is 14 residues long. Trimming removed 5 bases from V and 5 bases from J; junction bases left unmatched: 5. The CDR3 loop is CASSKDRGDTEAFF. The CDR3 region has the DNA TGTGCCAGCAGCAAGGACAGGGGGGATACTGAAGCTTTCTTT.

The chain uses TRBV29-1 and TRBJ2-1; TRBD2 matches at 14 bases. The V gene's germline CDR1 is SQVTM and CDR2 ANQGSEA. This CDR3 region has 13 residues. The ends lost 8 bases at V and 6 bases at J; junction bases unmatched: 3. CDR3 coding DNA: TGCAGCCTGGGACTAGCGGGGGCCAATGAGCAGTTCTTC. Its translation is CSLGLAGANEQFF.